The T cell receptor beta chain under discussion was sequenced for a study of T cells in Graves' hyperthyroidism and ophthalmopathy. The TCR beta CDR3 regions underwent amplification using RNA transcripts as the source. The TCR CDR3 first-round RT-PCR relied on the HTBI primer set. From the multiplex PCR reads, TCRdb called clonotypes with MiXCR, one entry per CDR3 protein. This sample has some 300,000 distinct CDR3 sequences, with over 15% found just once. Study-wide results and limits: Ophthalmopathy was model-predicted a median about six months pre-onset.

Researchers barred patients who had uncontrolled infection, other autoimmune disease, pregnancy or lactation. Diagnoses used clinical symptoms, serum thyroxine and TRAb, thyroid ultrasound and orbital computed tomography. In its sample, this clonotype was seen many times. Its target is not known. The length of the CDR3 is 16 residues. V was pared by 6 bases and J by 1 base, with 11 bases of the junction left unmatched. This chain uses TRBV12-3 or TRBV12-4 with TRBJ2-7, with TRBD2 matching 8 bases. Sequencing was done on a sample of blood. The receptor comes from a man aged 25-45 years with Graves' hyperthyroidism. The CDR3 here is CASSPRRREESYEQYF. CDR3 bases: TGTGCCAGCAGCCCCCGTCGGCGGGAGGAGTCCTACGAGCAGTACTTC.